This entry describes one T cell receptor beta chain. This clonotype was counted many times. Its antigen target is currently unknown. Per-base quality was not reported, and no clone a single base away is much larger than it. These data are taken from a study of T cells in Graves' hyperthyroidism and ophthalmopathy (dated by TCRdb to between 2018 and 2020). In terms of the full investigation: Peripheral blood was collected at initial diagnosis, before any treatment. To identify TCR V-J signatures that set the groups apart, the researchers used a discovery cohort of more than 95 patients, made up of 43 with Graves' ophthalmopathy and 57 with stable Graves' hyperthyroidism. An independent validation cohort of 18 to 20 hyperthyroidism patients and about 15 patients who later progressed to ophthalmopathy tested prospective prediction of ophthalmopathy. The 100 or so discovery patients were randomly split 7:3 into training and test sets. In addition, the study compared T-cell repertoires in thyroid tissue and in blood from about 6 Graves' hyperthyroidism patients. Following sampling, methimazole starting at 30 mg daily was given to hyperthyroidism patients, and high-dose intravenous methylprednisolone was given to ophthalmopathy patients. The paper describes TCR Vbeta CDR3 sequencing of 120 to 150 peripheral blood samples, made up of roughly 45 ophthalmopathy patients, 70 to 80 hyperthyroidism patients and 17 progressor patients.

Results the study describes overall, beyond this receptor: Blood samples also contained most of the expanded thyroid clonotypes (frequency above 0.001), which suggests that blood repertoires may reflect thyroid immune responses. A model built on a 13 V-J signature distinguished ophthalmopathy from stable hyperthyroidism, reaching around 87% sensitivity and under 84% specificity in cross-validation and 80%/75% in testing. No statistical method was used to set the sample size in advance, and investigators knew the group allocation. In validation, progression to ophthalmopathy was predicted by the model with roughly 71% sensitivity and 72.22% specificity, a median of approximately 7.1 months before onset.

Ophthalmopathy patients had moderately to severely active disease, with a Clinical Activity Score of 3 or more, a NOSPECS grade of 4 or more, and a disease duration of less than 3 months. Exclusion was applied to patients with uncontrolled infections, other autoimmune diseases, pregnancy or lactation. Diagnoses were based on clinical symptoms, serum thyroxine and TRAb, thyroid ultrasound and orbital computed tomography. PBMCs were separated from over 9 ml of fresh peripheral blood using Ficoll-Paque density gradient centrifugation. Total RNA was extracted with Trizol reagent, and quality was checked on an Agilent 2100 Bioanalyzer. From cysteine to phenylalanine, the CDR3 is 15 amino acids long. The DNA shown is the 45-base CDR3, in frame from base 1. V drops 3 bases and J drops 2 bases, leaving 14 bases in between. Via the germline V gene (reference sequence), CDR1 is DFQATT and CDR2 SNEGSKA. Amplification of TCR beta CDR3 regions was carried out from RNA transcripts. The first round of RT-PCR for the TCR CDR3 was performed with the HTBI primer set and the Qiagen OneStep RT-PCR kit. A second multiplex PCR round built the libraries, followed by size selection and purification. The libraries were sequenced on an Illumina HiSeq2000 using paired-end 100 bp reads. The study's processing was this. SOAPnuke was used to process the raw data, removing reads that contained adapters or uncalled bases, had a mean Phred below 15, or lacked an exact match to the constant primer or identifier. COPE v1.2.5 was used to merge the high-quality paired reads, and each unique nucleotide sequence was defined as a clonotype. MiTCR v1.1 was used to align the clonotypes against IMGT TRBV, TRBD and TRBJ reference segments. Only V-J combinations with frequency above 0.0001, covering 99.2% of repertoires, were analysed. The TCS score was defined as the ratio of F50 (clonal expansion) to E x V (chaos), calculated using BLOSUM62-based TCRdist between CDR3 peptides within each V-J. Welch's t-statistics and random forest reduced 514 V-J features to under 15, which were used in a naive Bayes classifier (R e1071). TCRdb redid the processing of the public reads, applying fastp at Q25 and MiXCR, and retained in-frame beta chains. A single entry per CDR3 protein holds the most common genes and DNA from its merged rows. The authors' filters were not applied to this entry. The sample table contains roughly 500,000 distinct CDR3 sequences; only one count was recorded for 15% to 20% of them. Clones ranked in the top ten supply about 29% of the sample.

The specimen sequenced was blood. The clonotype comes from a woman in her twenties or thirties with Graves' ophthalmopathy. The chain links TRBV20-1 with TRBJ1-5; TRBD1 is a weak D gene call, 5 bases matching. The CDR3 reads as follows: CSASIGGRGNQPQHF. The nucleotide sequence is TGCAGTGCTAGCATTGGGGGAAGAGGCAATCAGCCCCAGCATTTT.